These 24 T cell receptor beta chains came from one sample sequenced in a study of cytomegalovirus exposure and HLA in healthy donors. PCR amplification relied on 60 Vbeta primers (plus 13 Jbeta primers). Produced via immunoSEQ multiplex PCR; TCRdb's table is partial and in-frame only. This sample has roughly 190,000 clones, with around 85% found just once. Sequencing was carried out using PBMCs. These receptor sequences come from a man in his fifties in good health and CMV-seronegative.

The V and J genes are TRBV6-1 and TRBJ2-5, with a weak D call TRBD2 (7 bases). The CDR3 is 16 amino acids. In germline, CDR1 is MNHNS, CDR2 SASEGT. The germline V and J ends were trimmed by 4 bases and 4 bases, with 19 bases remaining between them. This CDR3 reads CASSARGGGRAETQYF. CDR3 sequence (DNA): TGTGCCAGCAGTGCCCGGGGAGGGGGTAGGGCAGAGACCCAGTACTTC.

The V and J genes are TRBV29-1 and TRBJ2-1; 7 bases align to TRBD1. J gave up 0 bases and V 6 bases, and 11 bases lay outside the gene matches. Germline loops: CDR1 SQVTM, CDR2 ANQGSEA. CDR3 length: 16 amino acids. The CDR3 sequence: CSVIVPGTVSYNEQFF. The DNA for the CDR3 is TGCAGCGTGATAGTACCCGGGACAGTCTCCTACAATGAGCAGTTCTTC.

The chain couples TRBV6-6 to TRBJ2-4, with 9 bases that match TRBD1. Trimming took 7 bases from V and 8 from J; bases not matched to a gene: 3. This CDR3 spans 12 amino acids. Germline values: CDR1 MNHNY, CDR2 SVGAGI (reference sequence). DNA for the CDR3: TGTGCCAGCAACCGACAGGGGGACATTCAGTACTTC. Amino acids: CASNRQGDIQYF.

This chain joins TRBV6-1 and TRBJ2-1, with D uncertain. The ends were cut back, 6 bases at V and 7 bases at J, with 19 bases in the middle. The CDR3 length is 15 residues. Germline V CDR1 and CDR2: MNHNS, SASEGT. The DNA for the CDR3 is TGTGCCAGCAGCCTAGGTCGAGGCAACGGGAATGAGCAGTTCTTC. Its translation: CASSLGRGNGNEQFF.

The chain recombines TRBV5-1 with TRBJ1-2; TRBD1 is a possible D gene (6 bases). The CDR3 sequence is 15 residues long. Germline assignment: CDR1 SGHRS and CDR2 YFSETQ. V was pared by 0 bases and J by 5 bases, with 14 bases between. CDR3 region: CASSLVAGQLYGYTF. CDR3 DNA sequence: TGCGCCAGCAGCTTGGTCGCAGGACAGCTTTATGGCTACACCTTC.

The rearrangement uses TRBV11-2 and TRBJ2-1; 8 bases line up with TRBD2. Germline CDR1 is SGHAT and CDR2 is FQNNGV. Losses at the gene ends were 5 bases for V and 0 bases for J; bases not matched to a gene: 9. The CDR3 has 17 residues. Here the CDR3 DNA reads TGTGCCAGCAGCAGGACGGGCGGGGGGTACTCCTACAATGAGCAGTTCTTC. Translated, it gives CASSRTGGGYSYNEQFF.

The V gene is TRBV4-1, the J gene TRBJ1-6, with D perhaps TRBD1 (5 bases). The V gene lost 3 bases and the J gene lost 10 bases, with 19 bases spanning the gap. The germline CDR1 and CDR2 sequences are MGHRA and YSYEKL. The CDR3 extends over 16 amino acids. CDR3 DNA sequence: TGCGCCAGCAGCCAGCCGGTCCAGGGAAAGAAATCACCCCTCCACTTT. Its translation: CASSQPVQGKKSPLHF.

The V call is TRBV2, the J call TRBJ2-1, with a weak D call TRBD2 (7 bases). The ends were cut back, 8 bases at V and 10 bases at J, with 18 bases in the middle. This CDR3 is built from 13 residues. Germline CDR1 and CDR2: SNHLY and FYNNEI. The CDR3 DNA reads as TGTGCCAGCGAGAGGGGGGGAGTTCGGGAGCAGTTCTTC. Translation gives CASERGGVREQFF. Together with reference TRBV2 and TRBJ2-1, the CDR3 gives the full variable domain: EPEVTQTPSHQVTQMGQEVILRCVPISNHLYFYWYRQILGQKVEFLVSFYNNEISEKSEIFDDQFSVERPDGSNFTLKIRSTKLEDSAMYFCASERGGVREQFFGPGTRLTVL.

DNA for the CDR3: TGCGCCAGCAGCCAAGATTTGGGACAGTCCCATGGTGAGCAGTTCTTC. Its protein is CASSQDLGQSHGEQFF. The chain couples TRBV4-3 to TRBJ2-1; 7 bases are a match to TRBD1. V was pared by 0 bases and J by 9 bases, with 11 bases of the junction left unmatched. Germline loops: CDR1 LGHNA, CDR2 YSLEER. The CDR3 covers 16 residues.

This clone was seen a handful of times. J is TRBJ1-1 and V is TRBV25-1; D perhaps matches TRBD1 (5 bases). Looked up from germline, CDR1 is MGHDK and CDR2 is SYGVNS. CDR3 length equals 12 residues. The ends were cut back, 8 bases at V and 12 bases at J, with 19 bases in the middle. The CDR3 loop is CASSLTQGKSFF. Written as DNA, the CDR3 is TGTGCCAGCTCCTTAACCCAGGGTAAATCTTTCTTT.

The chain is built from TRBV6-5 and TRBJ2-5; 11 bases fit TRBD2. The CDR3 is 15 amino acids. After removal of 0 bases from V and 8 bases from J, the junction contained 5 bases not matched to a gene. Germline CDR1 reads MNHEY; CDR2 reads SVGAGI. The CDR3: CASSYSYTSGGTQYF. CDR3 in DNA: TGTGCCAGCAGTTACTCTTATACTAGCGGGGGTACCCAGTACTTC.

The table lists this clone with a count of one. The chain uses TRBV7-2 and TRBJ1-6; D remains ambiguous. The germline CDR1 and CDR2 sequences are SGHTA and FQGNSA. V was cut by 5 bases and J by 0 bases, with 11 bases left in between. There are 16 residues in the CDR3. Written as DNA, the CDR3 is TGTGCCAGCAGCGGCATAGGGAGCTCCTATAATTCACCCCTCCACTTT. As protein: CASSGIGSSYNSPLHF. Supplemented by reference TRBV7-2 and TRBJ1-6, the full variable domain reads GAGVSQSPSNKVTEKGKDVELRCDPISGHTALYWYRQSLGQGLEFLIYFQGNSAPDKSGLPSDRFSAERTGGSVSTLTIQRTQQEDSAVYLCASSGIGSSYNSPLHFGNGTRLTVT.

The count of this clone is one. This chain joins TRBV11-3 and TRBJ1-5; D might be TRBD1 (6 bases). Trimming removed 1 base at V and 2 bases at J, with 6 bases between. CDR3 size: 14 residues. Germline lookup yields CDR1 SGHNT and CDR2 YENEEA. The CDR3 region is CASSLGTGNQPQHF. The DNA of the CDR3 is TGTGCCAGCAGCTTAGGGACAGGCAATCAGCCCCAGCATTTT.

The chain is built from TRBV29-1 and TRBJ1-5; possible D gene TRBD1, 6 bases. This CDR3 has 13 amino acids. Looked up from germline, CDR1 is SQVTM and CDR2 is ANQGSEA. V was pared by 4 bases and J by 6 bases, with 13 bases between. CDR3 sequence (DNA): TGCAGCGTTGCCAGGGGCATGGGTCAGCCCCAGCATTTT. Its protein is CSVARGMGQPQHF.

This chain connects TRBV11-3 to TRBJ2-3; D unresolved. The CDR3 loop spans 13 amino acids. Trimming took 2 bases from V and 2 from J, leaving 5 bases between them. From germline, CDR1 is SGHNT and CDR2 YENEEA. Here the CDR3 reads CASSLISTDTQYF. The CDR3 nucleotides read TGTGCCAGCAGCTTAATCTCCACAGATACGCAGTATTTT.

This clone was recorded only once. This rearrangement joins TRBV2 to TRBJ1-1; 7 bases map to TRBD1. This CDR3 region has 14 residues. After removal of 6 bases from V and 0 bases from J, the junction contained 4 bases not matched to a gene. CDR1 and CDR2 from the germline V gene are SNHLY and FYNNEI. CDR3 sequence (DNA): TGTGCCAGCAGAGGGGGACAGTTGAACACTGAAGCTTTCTTT. Translating it yields CASRGGQLNTEAFF.

This clone was recorded once. The J gene is TRBJ1-2, the V gene TRBV7-8; D not resolved. V shed 1 base and J shed 5 bases, with 20 bases lying between them. This CDR3 has 17 amino acids. In germline, CDR1 is SGHVS, CDR2 FQNEAQ. The CDR3, as DNA: TGTGCCAGCAGCTTAGGCGGGGATCCCCGTCCGACTTATGGCTACACCTTC. The encoded protein is CASSLGGDPRPTYGYTF.

The chain uses TRBV6-6 and TRBJ2-5; D not certain. Germline values: CDR1 MNHNY, CDR2 SVGAGI (reference sequence). CDR3 length equals 14 residues. The V end was cut by 5 bases, the J end by 2 bases, with 12 bases between. Here the CDR3 reads CASSDKQVQETQYF. CDR3 DNA: TGTGCCAGCAGTGACAAGCAGGTTCAAGAGACCCAGTACTTC.

The V and J genes are TRBV2 and TRBJ2-1; 9 bases line up with TRBD2. The J segment lost 0 bases and the V segment lost 5 bases, leaving 5 bases of the junction unmatched. The germline V gene has CDR1 SNHLY and CDR2 FYNNEI. The CDR3 covers 16 residues. CDR3 residues: CASSLLAGYSYNEQFF. CDR3 bases: TGTGCCAGCAGTCTTCTAGCGGGGTACTCCTACAATGAGCAGTTCTTC.

This clone was detected only once. The chain has TRBV7-2 and TRBJ2-7; D perhaps matches TRBD1 (5 bases). CDR3 size: 13 residues. V dropped 1 base and J dropped 1 base, with 5 bases sitting between them. CDR1 is SGHTA, CDR2 FQGNSA, per germline. This CDR3 reads CASSLDRSYEQYF. The CDR3, as DNA: TGTGCCAGCAGCTTAGACAGGTCCTACGAGCAGTACTTC.

This chain uses TRBV19 with TRBJ1-3; 7 bases fit TRBD1. CDR1 LNHDA and CDR2 SQIVND come from the germline V gene (reference sequence). The CDR3 runs to 14 residues. Unmatched junction bases numbered 2, after V lost 4 bases and J lost 2 bases. Here the CDR3 reads CASSKGATGNTIYF. CDR3 DNA: TGTGCCAGTAGTAAGGGGGCGACTGGAAACACCATATATTTT.

CDR3 protein: CASSLQRGNEKLFF. The DNA for the CDR3 is TGCGCCAGCAGCCTACAGCGGGGGAATGAAAAACTGTTTTTT. The chain combines TRBV4-1 with TRBJ1-4; D possibly corresponds to TRBD1 (5 bases). The germline V gene has CDR1 MGHRA and CDR2 YSYEKL. This CDR3 comprises 14 residues. V lost 4 bases and J 5 bases, leaving 11 bases between the germline ends.

The chain carries TRBV5-6 and TRBJ2-1; 7 bases are a match to TRBD2. The CDR3 sequence is 15 residues long. Unmatched junction bases numbered 2, after V lost 2 bases and J lost 0 bases. The germline gives CDR1 SGHDT, CDR2 YYEEEE. The CDR3 protein is CASSFGGSSYNEQFF. CDR3 bases: TGTGCCAGCAGCTTCGGGGGGAGCTCCTACAATGAGCAGTTCTTC.

V usage is TRBV7-3 and J usage is TRBJ1-5; D may be TRBD1 (6 bases). CDR3 length: 13 amino acids. The germline V and J ends were trimmed by 5 bases and 4 bases, with 9 bases remaining between them. Germline loops: CDR1 SGHTA, CDR2 FQGTGA. The CDR3 spells CASSTTGNQPQHF. In DNA form, the CDR3 reads TGTGCCAGCAGCACAACAGGGAATCAGCCCCAGCATTTT.